What follows are 2 T cell receptor beta chains derived from one specimen sequenced in a study of blood T cell repertoires in COVID-19. Here immunoSEQ multiplex PCR was the method, and the copy in TCRdb shows in-frame clones only, minus some. The top ten clones hold 5.5% to 6.5% of a sample with over 45,000 clones, around four fifths of them seen once. Sample: peripheral blood. The receptors stem from a woman aged 80 or over with acute or convalescent COVID-19.

The chain uses TRBV19 and TRBJ1-1, with D uncertain. V lost 5 bases and J 1 base, leaving 5 bases between the germline ends. This CDR3 has 12 residues. The germline V gene encodes CDR1 LNHDA and CDR2 SQIVND (reference sequence). Here the CDR3 DNA reads TGTGCCAGTAGTTTTAGGAACACTGAAGCTTTCTTT. Its protein product is CASSFRNTEAFF.

The V and J genes are TRBV11-2 and TRBJ1-3; D not certain. Trimming left V 1 base short and J 0 bases short, with 13 bases between. The CDR3 is 17 residues long. CDR1 SGHAT and CDR2 FQNNGV come from the germline V gene. The CDR3 is CASSLGPRRYSGNTIYF. CDR3 DNA sequence: TGTGCCAGCAGCTTAGGCCCTCGGCGGTACTCTGGAAACACCATATATTTT.